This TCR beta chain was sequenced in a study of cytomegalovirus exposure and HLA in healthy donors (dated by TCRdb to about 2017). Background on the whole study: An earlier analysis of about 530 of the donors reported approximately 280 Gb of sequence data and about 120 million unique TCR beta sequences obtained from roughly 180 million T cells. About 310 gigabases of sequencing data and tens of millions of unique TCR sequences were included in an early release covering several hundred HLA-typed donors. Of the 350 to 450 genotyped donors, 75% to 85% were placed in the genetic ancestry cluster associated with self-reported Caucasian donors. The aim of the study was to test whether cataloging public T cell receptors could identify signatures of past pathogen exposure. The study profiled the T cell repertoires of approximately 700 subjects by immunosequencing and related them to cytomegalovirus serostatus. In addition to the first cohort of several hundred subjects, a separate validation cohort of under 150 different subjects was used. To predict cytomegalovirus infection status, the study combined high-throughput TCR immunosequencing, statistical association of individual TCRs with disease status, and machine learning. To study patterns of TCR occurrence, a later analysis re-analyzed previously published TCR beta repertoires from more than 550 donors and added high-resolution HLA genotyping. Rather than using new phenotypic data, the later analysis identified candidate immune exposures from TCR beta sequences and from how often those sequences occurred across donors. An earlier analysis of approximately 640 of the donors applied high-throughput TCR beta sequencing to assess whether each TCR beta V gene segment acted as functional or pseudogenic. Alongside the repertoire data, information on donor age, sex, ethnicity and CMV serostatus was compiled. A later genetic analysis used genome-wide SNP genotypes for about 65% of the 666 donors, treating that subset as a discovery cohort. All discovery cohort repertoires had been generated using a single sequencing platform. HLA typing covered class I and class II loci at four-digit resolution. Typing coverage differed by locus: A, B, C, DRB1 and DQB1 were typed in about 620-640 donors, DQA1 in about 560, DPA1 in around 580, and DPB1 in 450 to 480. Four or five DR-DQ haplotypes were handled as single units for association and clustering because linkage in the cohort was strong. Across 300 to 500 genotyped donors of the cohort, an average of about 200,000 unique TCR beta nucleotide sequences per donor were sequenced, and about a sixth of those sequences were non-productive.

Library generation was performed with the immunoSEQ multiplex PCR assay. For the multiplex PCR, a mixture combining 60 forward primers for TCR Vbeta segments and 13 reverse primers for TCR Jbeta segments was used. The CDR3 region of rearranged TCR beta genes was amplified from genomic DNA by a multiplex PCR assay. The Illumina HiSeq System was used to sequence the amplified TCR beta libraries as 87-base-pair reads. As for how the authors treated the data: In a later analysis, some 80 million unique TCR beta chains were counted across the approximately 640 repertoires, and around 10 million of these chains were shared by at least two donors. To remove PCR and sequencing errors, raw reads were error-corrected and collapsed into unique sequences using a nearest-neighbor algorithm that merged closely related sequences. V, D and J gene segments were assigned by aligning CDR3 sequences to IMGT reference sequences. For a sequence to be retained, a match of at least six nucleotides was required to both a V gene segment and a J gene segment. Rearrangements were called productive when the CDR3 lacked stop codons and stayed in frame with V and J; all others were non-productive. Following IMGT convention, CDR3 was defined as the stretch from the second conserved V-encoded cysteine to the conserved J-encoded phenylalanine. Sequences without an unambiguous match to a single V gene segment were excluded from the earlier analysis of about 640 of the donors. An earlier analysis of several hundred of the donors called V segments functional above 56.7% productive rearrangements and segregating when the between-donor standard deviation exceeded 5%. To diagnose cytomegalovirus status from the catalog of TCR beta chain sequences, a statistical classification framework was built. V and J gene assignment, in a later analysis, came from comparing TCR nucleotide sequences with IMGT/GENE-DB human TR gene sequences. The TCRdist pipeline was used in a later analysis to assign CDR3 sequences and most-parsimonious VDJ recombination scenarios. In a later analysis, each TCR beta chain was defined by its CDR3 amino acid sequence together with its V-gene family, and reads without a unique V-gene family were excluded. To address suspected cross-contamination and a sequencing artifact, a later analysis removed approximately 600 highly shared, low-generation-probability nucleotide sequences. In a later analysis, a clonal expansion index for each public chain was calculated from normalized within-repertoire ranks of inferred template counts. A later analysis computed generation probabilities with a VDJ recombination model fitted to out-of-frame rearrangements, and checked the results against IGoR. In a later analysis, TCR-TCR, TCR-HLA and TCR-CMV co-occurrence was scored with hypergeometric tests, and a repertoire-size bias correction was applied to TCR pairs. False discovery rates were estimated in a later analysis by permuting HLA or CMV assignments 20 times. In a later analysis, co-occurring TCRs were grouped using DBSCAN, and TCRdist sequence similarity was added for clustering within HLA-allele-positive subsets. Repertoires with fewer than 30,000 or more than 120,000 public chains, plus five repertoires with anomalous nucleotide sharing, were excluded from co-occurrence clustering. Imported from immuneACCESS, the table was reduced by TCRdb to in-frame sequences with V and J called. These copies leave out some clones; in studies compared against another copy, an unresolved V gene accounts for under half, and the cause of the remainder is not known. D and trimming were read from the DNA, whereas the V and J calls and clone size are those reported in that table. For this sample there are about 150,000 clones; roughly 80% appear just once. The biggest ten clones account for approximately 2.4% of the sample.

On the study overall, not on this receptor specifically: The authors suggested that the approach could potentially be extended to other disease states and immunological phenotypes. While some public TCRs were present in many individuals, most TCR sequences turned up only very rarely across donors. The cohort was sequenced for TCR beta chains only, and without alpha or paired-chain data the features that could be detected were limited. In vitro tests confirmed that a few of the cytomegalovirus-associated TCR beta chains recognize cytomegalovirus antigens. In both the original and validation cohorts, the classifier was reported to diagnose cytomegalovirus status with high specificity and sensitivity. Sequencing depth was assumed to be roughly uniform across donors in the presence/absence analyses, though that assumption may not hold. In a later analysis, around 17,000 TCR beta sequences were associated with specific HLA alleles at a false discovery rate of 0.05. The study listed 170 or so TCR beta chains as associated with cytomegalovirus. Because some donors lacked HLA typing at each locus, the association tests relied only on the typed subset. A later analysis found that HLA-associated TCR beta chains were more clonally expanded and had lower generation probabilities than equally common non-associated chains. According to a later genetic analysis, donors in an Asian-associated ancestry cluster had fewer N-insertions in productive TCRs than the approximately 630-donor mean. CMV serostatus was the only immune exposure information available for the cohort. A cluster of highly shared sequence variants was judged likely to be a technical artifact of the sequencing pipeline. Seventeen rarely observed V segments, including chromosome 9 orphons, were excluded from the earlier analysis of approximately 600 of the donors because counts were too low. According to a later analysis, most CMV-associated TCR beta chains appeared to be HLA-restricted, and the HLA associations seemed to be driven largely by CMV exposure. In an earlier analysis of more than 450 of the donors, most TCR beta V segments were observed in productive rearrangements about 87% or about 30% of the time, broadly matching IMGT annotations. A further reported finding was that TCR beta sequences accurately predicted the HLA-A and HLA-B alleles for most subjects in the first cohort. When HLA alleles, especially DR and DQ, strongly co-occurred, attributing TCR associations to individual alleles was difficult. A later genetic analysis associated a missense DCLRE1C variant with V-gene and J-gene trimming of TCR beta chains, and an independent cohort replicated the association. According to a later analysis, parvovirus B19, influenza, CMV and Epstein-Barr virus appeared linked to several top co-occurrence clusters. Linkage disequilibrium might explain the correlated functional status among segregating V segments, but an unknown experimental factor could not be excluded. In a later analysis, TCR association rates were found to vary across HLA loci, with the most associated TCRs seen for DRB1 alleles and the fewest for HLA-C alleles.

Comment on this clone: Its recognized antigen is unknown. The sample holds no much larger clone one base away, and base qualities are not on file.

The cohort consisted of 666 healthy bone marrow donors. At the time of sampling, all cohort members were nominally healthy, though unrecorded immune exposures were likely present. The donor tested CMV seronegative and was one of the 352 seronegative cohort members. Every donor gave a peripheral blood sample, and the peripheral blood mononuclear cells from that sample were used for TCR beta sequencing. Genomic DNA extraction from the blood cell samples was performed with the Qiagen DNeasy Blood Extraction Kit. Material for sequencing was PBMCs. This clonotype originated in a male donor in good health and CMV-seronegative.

The CDR3 sequence is CASSYGGPSYEQYF. The nucleotide sequence is TGTGCCAGCAGTTACGGAGGGCCCTCCTACGAGCAGTACTTC. Rearrangement joined TRBV6-5 to TRBJ2-7; the D gene is possibly TRBD2, with 6 bases matching. The CDR1 and CDR2 encoded by the germline V gene are MNHEY and SVGAGI. V is reduced by 2 bases and J by 0 bases, leaving a spacing of 8 bases between them. The CDR3, cysteine through phenylalanine, is 14 amino acids long. The sequence is cut down to CDR3 DNA, 42 bases in frame from base 1.